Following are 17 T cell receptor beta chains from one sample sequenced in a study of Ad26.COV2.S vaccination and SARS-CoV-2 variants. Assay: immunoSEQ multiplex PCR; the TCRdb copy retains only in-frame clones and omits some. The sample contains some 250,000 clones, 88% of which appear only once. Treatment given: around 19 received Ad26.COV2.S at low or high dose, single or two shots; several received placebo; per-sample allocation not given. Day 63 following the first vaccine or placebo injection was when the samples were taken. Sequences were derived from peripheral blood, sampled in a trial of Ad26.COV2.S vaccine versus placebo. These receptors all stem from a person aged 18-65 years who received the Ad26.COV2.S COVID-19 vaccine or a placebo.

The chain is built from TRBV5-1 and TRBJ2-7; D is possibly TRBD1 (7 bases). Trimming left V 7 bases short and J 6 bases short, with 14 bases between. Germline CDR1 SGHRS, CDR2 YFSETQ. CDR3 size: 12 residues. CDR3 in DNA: TGCGCCAGCCGACAGGGAGGAGGCGAGCAGTACTTC. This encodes CASRQGGGEQYF.

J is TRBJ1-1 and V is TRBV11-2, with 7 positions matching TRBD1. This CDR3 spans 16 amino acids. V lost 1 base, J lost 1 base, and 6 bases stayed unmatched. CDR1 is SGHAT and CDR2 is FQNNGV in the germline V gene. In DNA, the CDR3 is TGTGCCAGCAGCTTAGCAGGGACAGCAACGAACACTGAAGCTTTCTTT. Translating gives CASSLAGTATNTEAFF. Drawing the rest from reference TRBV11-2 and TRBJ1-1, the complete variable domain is EAGVAQSPRYKIIEKRQSVAFWCNPISGHATLYWYQQILGQGPKLLIQFQNNGVVDDSQLPKDRFSAERLKGVDSTLKIQPAKLEDSAVYLCASSLAGTATNTEAFFGQGTRLTVV.

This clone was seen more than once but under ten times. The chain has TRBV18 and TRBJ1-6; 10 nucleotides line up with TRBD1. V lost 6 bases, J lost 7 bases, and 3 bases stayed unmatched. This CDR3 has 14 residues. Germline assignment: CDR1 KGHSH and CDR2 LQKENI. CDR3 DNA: TGTGCCAGCTCTGGGGACAGGGGCAATTCACCCCTCCACTTT. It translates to CASSGDRGNSPLHF.

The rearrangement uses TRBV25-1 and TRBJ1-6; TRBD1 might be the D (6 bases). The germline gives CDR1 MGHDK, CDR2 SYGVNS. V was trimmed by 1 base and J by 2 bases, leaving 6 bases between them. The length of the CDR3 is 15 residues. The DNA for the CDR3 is TGTGCCAGCAGTGAATGGGACACCTATAATTCACCCCTCCACTTT. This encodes CASSEWDTYNSPLHF.

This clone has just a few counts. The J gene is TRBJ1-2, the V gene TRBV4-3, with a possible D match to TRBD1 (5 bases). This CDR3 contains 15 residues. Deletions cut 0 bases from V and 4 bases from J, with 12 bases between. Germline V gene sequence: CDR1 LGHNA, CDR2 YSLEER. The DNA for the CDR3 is TGCGCCAGCAGCCAAGAGTCAGGGACCATCTATGGCTACACCTTC. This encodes CASSQESGTIYGYTF.

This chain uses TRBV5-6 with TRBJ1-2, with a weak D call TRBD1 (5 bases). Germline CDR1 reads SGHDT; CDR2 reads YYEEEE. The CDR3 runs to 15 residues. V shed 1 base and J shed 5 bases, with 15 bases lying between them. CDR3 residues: CASSLWGTEDYGYTF. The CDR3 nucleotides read TGTGCCAGCAGCTTGTGGGGGACGGAGGATTATGGCTACACCTTC.

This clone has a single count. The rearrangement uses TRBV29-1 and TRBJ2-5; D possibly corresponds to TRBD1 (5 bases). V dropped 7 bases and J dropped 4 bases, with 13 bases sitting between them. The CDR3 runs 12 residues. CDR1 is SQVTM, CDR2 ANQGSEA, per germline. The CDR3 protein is CSARWQGETQYF. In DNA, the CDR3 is TGCAGCGCCCGGTGGCAGGGAGAGACCCAGTACTTC.

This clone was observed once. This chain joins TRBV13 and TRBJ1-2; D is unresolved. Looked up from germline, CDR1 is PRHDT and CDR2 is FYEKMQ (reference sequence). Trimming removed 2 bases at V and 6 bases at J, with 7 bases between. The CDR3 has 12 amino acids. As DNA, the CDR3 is TGTGCCAGCAGCTTAATCCAAAATGGCTACACCTTC. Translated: CASSLIQNGYTF.

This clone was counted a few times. CDR3 sequence (DNA): TGTGCCAGCAGCCCGGGACAGGGGTCGCAGCCCCAGCATTTT. Protein: CASSPGQGSQPQHF. V and J are TRBV7-9 and TRBJ1-5, with 10 bases matching TRBD1. Germline loops: CDR1 SEHNR, CDR2 FQNEAQ (reference sequence). The CDR3 is 14 amino acids. V gave up 5 bases and J gave up 7 bases; unmatched junction bases: 5.

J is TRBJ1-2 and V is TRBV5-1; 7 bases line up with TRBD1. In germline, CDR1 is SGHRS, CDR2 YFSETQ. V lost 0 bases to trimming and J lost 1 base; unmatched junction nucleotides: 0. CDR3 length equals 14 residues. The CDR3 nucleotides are TGCGCCAGCAGCTTGGGGGACAGTAACTATGGCTACACCTTC. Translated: CASSLGDSNYGYTF.

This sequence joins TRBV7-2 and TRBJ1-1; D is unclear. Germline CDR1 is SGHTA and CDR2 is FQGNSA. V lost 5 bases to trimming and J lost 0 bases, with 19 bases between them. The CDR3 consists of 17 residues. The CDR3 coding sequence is TGTGCCAGCAGCGGCAGAGCTCCCGGGTTCATGAACACTGAAGCTTTCTTT. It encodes CASSGRAPGFMNTEAFF.

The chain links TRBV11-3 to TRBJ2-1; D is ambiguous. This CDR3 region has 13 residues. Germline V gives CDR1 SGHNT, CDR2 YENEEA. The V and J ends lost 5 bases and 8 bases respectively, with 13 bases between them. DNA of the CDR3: TGTGCCAGCAGCCCCCTCGTTGGCGATGAGCAGTTCTTC. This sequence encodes CASSPLVGDEQFF. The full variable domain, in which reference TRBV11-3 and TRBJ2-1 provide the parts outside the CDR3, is EAGVVQSPRYKIIEKKQPVAFWCNPISGHNTLYWYLQNLGQGPELLIRYENEEAVDDSQLPKDRFSAERLKGVDSTLKIQPAELGDSAVYLCASSPLVGDEQFFGPGTRLTVL.

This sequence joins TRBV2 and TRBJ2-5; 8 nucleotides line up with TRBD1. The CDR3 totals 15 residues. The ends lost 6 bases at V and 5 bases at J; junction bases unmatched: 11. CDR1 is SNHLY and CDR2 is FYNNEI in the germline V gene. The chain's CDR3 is CASRGDRQPLETQYF. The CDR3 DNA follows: TGTGCCAGCAGGGGGGACAGGCAGCCCCTGGAGACCCAGTACTTC.

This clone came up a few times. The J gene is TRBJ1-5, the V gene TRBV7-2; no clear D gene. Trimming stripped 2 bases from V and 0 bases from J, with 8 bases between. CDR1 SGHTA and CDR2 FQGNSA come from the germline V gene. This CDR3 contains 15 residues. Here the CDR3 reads CASSLLVNSNQPQHF. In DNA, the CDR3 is TGTGCCAGCAGCTTACTGGTAAATAGCAATCAGCCCCAGCATTTT.

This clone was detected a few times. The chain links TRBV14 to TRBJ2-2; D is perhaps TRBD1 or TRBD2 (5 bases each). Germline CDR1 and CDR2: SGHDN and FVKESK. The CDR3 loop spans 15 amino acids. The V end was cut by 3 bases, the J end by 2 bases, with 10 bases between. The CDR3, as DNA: TGTGCCAGCAGCCACATTGGGGGAAACACCGGGGAGCTGTTTTTT. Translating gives CASSHIGGNTGELFF.

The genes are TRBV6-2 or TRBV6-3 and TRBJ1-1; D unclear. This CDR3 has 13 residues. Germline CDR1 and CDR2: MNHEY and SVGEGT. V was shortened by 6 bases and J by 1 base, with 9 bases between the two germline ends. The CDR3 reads CASSQRRNTEAFF. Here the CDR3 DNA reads TGTGCCAGCAGCCAAAGGCGGAACACTGAAGCTTTCTTT.

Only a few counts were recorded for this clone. CDR3 DNA: TGTGCCAGCAGAACAGCTAACTATGGCTACACCTTC. Translating gives CASRTANYGYTF. The chain carries TRBV28 and TRBJ1-2; D unclear. Trimming stripped 6 bases from V and 0 bases from J, with 5 bases between. CDR1 and CDR2 from the germline V gene are MDHEN and SYDVKM. This CDR3 is built from 12 residues.